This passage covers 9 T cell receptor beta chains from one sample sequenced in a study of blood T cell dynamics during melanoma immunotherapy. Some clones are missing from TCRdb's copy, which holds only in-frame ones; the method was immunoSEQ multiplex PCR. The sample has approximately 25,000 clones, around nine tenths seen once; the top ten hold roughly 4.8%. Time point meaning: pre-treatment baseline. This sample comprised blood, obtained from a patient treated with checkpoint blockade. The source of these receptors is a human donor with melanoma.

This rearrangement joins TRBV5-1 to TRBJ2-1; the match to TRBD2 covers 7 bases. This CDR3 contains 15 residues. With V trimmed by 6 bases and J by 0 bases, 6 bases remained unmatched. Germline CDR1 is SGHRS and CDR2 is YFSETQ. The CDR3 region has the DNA TGCGCCAGCACCGTAATAGCGGGCTCCTACAATGAGCAGTTCTTC. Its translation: CASTVIAGSYNEQFF.

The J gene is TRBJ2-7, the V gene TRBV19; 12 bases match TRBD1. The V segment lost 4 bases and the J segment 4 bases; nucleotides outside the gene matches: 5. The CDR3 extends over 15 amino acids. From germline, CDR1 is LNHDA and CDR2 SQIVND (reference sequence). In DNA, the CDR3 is TGTGCCAGTAGTACGGGACAGGGGGCGGGATACGAGCAGTACTTC. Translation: CASSTGQGAGYEQYF.

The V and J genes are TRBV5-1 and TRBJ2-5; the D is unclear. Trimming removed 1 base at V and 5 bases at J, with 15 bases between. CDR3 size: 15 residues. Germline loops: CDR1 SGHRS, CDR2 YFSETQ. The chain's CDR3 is CASSLRDPTAETQYF. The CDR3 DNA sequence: TGCGCCAGCAGCTTGCGTGACCCGACGGCCGAGACCCAGTACTTC.

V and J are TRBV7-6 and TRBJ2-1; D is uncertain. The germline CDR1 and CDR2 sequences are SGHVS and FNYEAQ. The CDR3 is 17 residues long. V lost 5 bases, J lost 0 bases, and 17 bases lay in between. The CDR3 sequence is CASSLRVLSDSYNEQFF. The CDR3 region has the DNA TGTGCCAGCAGCCTAAGGGTTCTTTCGGACTCCTACAATGAGCAGTTCTTC.

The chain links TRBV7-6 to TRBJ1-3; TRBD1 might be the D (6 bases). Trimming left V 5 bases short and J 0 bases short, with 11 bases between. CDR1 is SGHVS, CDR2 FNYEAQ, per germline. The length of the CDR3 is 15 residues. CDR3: CASSQRGASGNTIYF. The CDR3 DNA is TGTGCCAGCAGCCAGAGGGGGGCCTCTGGAAACACCATATATTTT.

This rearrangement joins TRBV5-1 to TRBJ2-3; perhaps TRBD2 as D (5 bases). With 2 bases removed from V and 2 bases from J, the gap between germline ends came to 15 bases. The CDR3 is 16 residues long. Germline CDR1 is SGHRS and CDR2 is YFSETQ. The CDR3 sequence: CASSFLTISDTDTQYF. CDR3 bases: TGCGCCAGCAGCTTCCTGACTATCAGCGACACAGATACGCAGTATTTT. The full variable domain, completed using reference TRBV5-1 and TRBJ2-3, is KAGVTQTPRYLIKTRGQQVTLSCSPISGHRSVSWYQQTPGQGLQFLFEYFSETQRNKGNFPGRFSGRQFSNSRSEMNVSTLELGDSALYLCASSFLTISDTDTQYFGPGTRLTVL.

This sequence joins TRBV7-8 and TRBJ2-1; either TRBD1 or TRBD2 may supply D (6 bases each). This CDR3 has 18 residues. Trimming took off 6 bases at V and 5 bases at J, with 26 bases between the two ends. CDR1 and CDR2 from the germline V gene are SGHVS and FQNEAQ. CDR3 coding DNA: TGTGCCAGCAGGAAGACGATTGCGGGACTCCCAGGGGACAATGAGCAGTTCTTC. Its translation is CASRKTIAGLPGDNEQFF.

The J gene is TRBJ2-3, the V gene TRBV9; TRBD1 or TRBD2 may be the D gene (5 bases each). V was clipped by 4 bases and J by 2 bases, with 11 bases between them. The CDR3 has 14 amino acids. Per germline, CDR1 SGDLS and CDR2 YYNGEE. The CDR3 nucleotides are TGTGCCAGCAGCCGGGACCCCACCACAGATACGCAGTATTTT. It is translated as CASSRDPTTDTQYF.

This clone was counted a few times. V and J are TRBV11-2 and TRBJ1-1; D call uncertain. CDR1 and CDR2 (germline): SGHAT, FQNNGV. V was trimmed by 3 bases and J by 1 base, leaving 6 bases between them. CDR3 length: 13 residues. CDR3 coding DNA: TGTGCCAGCAGCTTTCAGGCGAACACTGAAGCTTTCTTT. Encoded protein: CASSFQANTEAFF.